This T cell receptor (beta chain) stems from a study of shared clonotypes between healthy human individuals. Germline CDR1 is MNHNY and CDR2 is SVGAGI (reference sequence). The CDR3 is 13 amino acids. The V and J ends lost 6 bases and 5 bases respectively, with 11 bases between them. Sequencing used immunoSEQ multiplex PCR; TCRdb keeps in-frame clones, though not all of them. The data hold 2 million to 2.5 million clones, with under 95% observed a single time. The chain combines TRBV6-6 with TRBJ1-5; D remains unclear. Sequenced input: naive CD4+ T cells from PBMCs. Subset indicated: CD45RA+ positively selected. The sequence derives from a man aged 18 to 29 in good health. Some clones in this sample may be carry-over from other donors' samples. CDR3 sequence (DNA): TGTGCCAGCAGCCAATCCCCGGATCAGCCCCAGCATTTT. Its translation is CASSQSPDQPQHF.